What follows are 29 T cell receptor beta chains derived from one specimen sequenced in a study of blood T cell repertoires in COVID-19. Clones were sequenced by immunoSEQ multiplex PCR, and TCRdb holds only the in-frame ones, with some missing. This repertoire shows roughly 140,000 clones, around 84% found once; its top ten account for about 6.8%. Sequenced sample: peripheral blood. The receptors stem from a woman aged 50 to 60 in a cohort sampled during active or convalescent COVID-19.

This chain uses TRBV11-3 with TRBJ1-1; D may be TRBD1 (5 bases). Germline CDR1 and CDR2: SGHNT and YENEEA. With 2 bases removed from V and 5 bases from J, the gap between germline ends came to 9 bases. The CDR3 runs 13 residues. The CDR3 sequence is CASSLTRETEAFF. The CDR3 bases are TGTGCCAGCAGCTTAACCAGGGAAACTGAAGCTTTCTTT.

V usage is TRBV4-1 and J usage is TRBJ2-1; 7 nucleotides agree with TRBD2. There are 18 residues in the CDR3. J was trimmed by 3 bases and V by 1 base; bases with no gene match: 12. The V gene's germline CDR1 is MGHRA and CDR2 YSYEKL. This chain's CDR3 is CASSQGVREASLYNEQFF. CDR3 coding DNA: TGCGCCAGCAGCCAAGGGGTTCGGGAGGCTAGCCTCTACAATGAGCAGTTCTTC.

The J gene is TRBJ1-5, the V gene TRBV20-1; TRBD1 might be the D (5 bases). The CDR3 loop spans 12 amino acids. V dropped 3 bases and J dropped 13 bases, with 16 bases sitting between them. Germline V gene sequence: CDR1 DFQATT, CDR2 SNEGSKA (reference sequence). CDR3 amino acids: CSASGSGGKQHF. The DNA of the CDR3 is TGCAGTGCTAGTGGGAGCGGGGGGAAACAGCATTTT.

The V and J genes are TRBV6-5 and TRBJ1-5, with D unresolved. The V end lost 4 bases, the J end lost 4 bases, and 8 bases lay between the germline ends. The CDR3 sequence is 13 residues long. Germline values: CDR1 MNHEY, CDR2 SVGAGI. CDR3 nucleotides: TGTGCCAGCAGTTTCCGGGAAAATCAGCCCCAGCATTTT. Protein product: CASSFRENQPQHF.

The V and J genes are TRBV19 and TRBJ1-5, with a possible D match to TRBD1 (6 bases). Trimming cost V 4 bases and J 5 bases, with 15 bases left between them. The CDR3 runs 15 residues. The germline CDR1 and CDR2 sequences are LNHDA and SQIVND (reference sequence). In DNA form, the CDR3 reads TGTGCCAGTAGTACCCTCAACAGGGCCGATCAGCCCCAGCATTTT. This encodes CASSTLNRADQPQHF.

The chain links TRBV9 to TRBJ2-1; TRBD1 aligns across 7 bases. The CDR3 runs 16 residues. Trimming removed 3 bases from V and 9 bases from J; junction bases left unmatched: 15. Germline loops: CDR1 SGDLS, CDR2 YYNGEE. This CDR3 reads CASSAPVRQGRFEQFF. The CDR3 DNA follows: TGTGCCAGCAGCGCACCCGTGCGACAGGGTCGGTTTGAGCAGTTCTTC.

The rearrangement uses TRBV15 and TRBJ1-1; 9 bases agree with TRBD1. The CDR3 spans 16 residues. Germline CDR1 and CDR2: LNHNV and YYDKDF (reference sequence). Trimming removed 0 bases from V and 3 bases from J; junction bases left unmatched: 5. In nucleotides, the CDR3 is TGTGCCACCAGCAGAGACTACCGGGACAGGGACACTGAAGCTTTCTTT. Its translation: CATSRDYRDRDTEAFF.

The chain joins TRBV5-6 to TRBJ1-2; 11 positions agree with TRBD1. The CDR3 spans 14 residues. Trimming at V came to 5 bases and at J to 6 bases, leaving 6 bases not matched to a gene. Germline values: CDR1 SGHDT, CDR2 YYEEEE. CDR3: CASSPGQGVDGYTF. Here the CDR3 DNA reads TGTGCCAGCAGTCCGGGACAGGGGGTCGATGGCTACACCTTC.

The J gene is TRBJ2-1, the V gene TRBV9, with a tentative D call TRBD2 (5 bases). This CDR3 contains 15 residues. The germline CDR1 and CDR2 sequences are SGDLS and YYNGEE. Trimming took 4 bases from V and 1 from J, leaving 12 bases between them. CDR3 coding DNA: TGTGCCAGCAGCCCCCAACTAGTTTCCTACAATGAGCAGTTCTTC. This codes for CASSPQLVSYNEQFF.

The CDR3 DNA reads as TGCGCCAGCAGCCGTTTTGGGGGGATGAACACCGGGGAGCTGTTTTTT. It specifies CASSRFGGMNTGELFF. V usage is TRBV5-1 and J usage is TRBJ2-2; possibly TRBD2 for D (6 bases). The CDR3 is 16 amino acids. Trimming left V 4 bases short and J 1 base short, with 14 bases between. The germline V gene has CDR1 SGHRS and CDR2 YFSETQ.

The chain links TRBV6-5 to TRBJ1-4; D is undetermined. From germline, CDR1 is MNHEY and CDR2 SVGAGI. V lost 7 bases and J 0 bases, leaving 9 bases between the germline ends. The CDR3 loop spans 14 amino acids. The chain's CDR3 is CASKAAATNEKLFF. The DNA for the CDR3 is TGTGCCAGCAAAGCGGCAGCAACTAATGAAAAACTGTTTTTT.

This chain uses TRBV7-3 with TRBJ1-2; D gene unclear. This CDR3 has 13 amino acids. Trimming took off 5 bases at V and 5 bases at J, with 12 bases between the two ends. Germline assignment: CDR1 SGHTA and CDR2 FQGTGA. The CDR3, as DNA: TGTGCCAGCAGCCGGTCTGGGGAGTATGGCTACACCTTC. It yields the protein CASSRSGEYGYTF.

V and J are TRBV6-5 and TRBJ2-7, with a tentative D call TRBD1 (6 bases). V lost 6 bases and J 3 bases, leaving 15 bases between the germline ends. CDR3 length: 14 residues. The germline V gene has CDR1 MNHEY and CDR2 SVGAGI. The DNA for the CDR3 is TGTGCCAGCAGGAACAGGGATCAGTACTACGAGCAGTACTTC. Encoded protein: CASRNRDQYYEQYF.

This chain links TRBV2 with TRBJ1-2; 8 bases line up with TRBD1. The CDR3 is 14 amino acids. Unmatched junction bases numbered 12, after V lost 8 bases and J lost 7 bases. Germline V gene sequence: CDR1 SNHLY, CDR2 FYNNEI. The CDR3 coding sequence is TGTGCCAGCTCCGGGACAGGCGTCATTTTTGGCTACACCTTC. Translating gives CASSGTGVIFGYTF.

This chain connects TRBV5-1 to TRBJ2-7; TRBD1 agrees at 8 bases. Per the germline V gene, CDR1 is SGHRS and CDR2 is YFSETQ. This CDR3 region has 14 residues. J gave up 4 bases and V 0 bases, and 3 bases lay outside the gene matches. DNA for the CDR3: TGCGCCAGCAGCTTGGGGGACAGGCATTACGAGCAGTACTTC. Encoded protein: CASSLGDRHYEQYF. The entire variable domain, with the rest obtained from reference TRBV5-1 and TRBJ2-7, is as follows: KAGVTQTPRYLIKTRGQQVTLSCSPISGHRSVSWYQQTPGQGLQFLFEYFSETQRNKGNFPGRFSGRQFSNSRSEMNVSTLELGDSALYLCASSLGDRHYEQYFGPGTRLTVT.

The chain employs TRBV28 and TRBJ1-2; D possibly corresponds to TRBD1 (5 bases). Germline values: CDR1 MDHEN, CDR2 SYDVKM. The CDR3 runs to 15 residues. V was shortened by 3 bases and J by 3 bases, with 14 bases between the two germline ends. The CDR3 nucleotides read TGTGCCAGCAGTTTCGGGACTTCGAGGGACTATGGCTACACCTTC. This encodes CASSFGTSRDYGYTF.

The V call is TRBV6-5, the J call TRBJ1-5, with 7 bases matching TRBD1. Germline V lookup: CDR1 MNHEY, CDR2 SVGAGI. The junction had 4 bases not matched to a gene; V was cut back by 3 bases and J by 2 bases. There are 15 residues in the CDR3. The CDR3 loop is CASSYDREGNQPQHF. CDR3 sequence (DNA): TGTGCCAGCAGTTATGACAGGGAAGGCAATCAGCCCCAGCATTTT.

This clone was recorded at least ten times. The V and J genes are TRBV4-1 and TRBJ2-7, with a possible D match to TRBD2 (6 bases). Trimming pared 1 base from V and 3 bases from J, leaving 13 bases between. This CDR3 spans 15 amino acids. Germline V lookup: CDR1 MGHRA, CDR2 YSYEKL. The DNA for the CDR3 is TGCGCCAGCAGCCAAGGGGGAGGTTCCAACTACGAGCAGTACTTC. It specifies CASSQGGGSNYEQYF.

This clone was detected a few times. The chain has TRBV7-6 and TRBJ2-1; no reliable D call. V lost 0 bases to trimming and J lost 7 bases, with 10 bases between them. The CDR3 has 14 amino acids. Per germline, CDR1 SGHVS and CDR2 FNYEAQ. CDR3 sequence reads: CASSLARVPNEQFF. CDR3 DNA sequence: TGTGCCAGCAGCTTAGCCCGAGTTCCTAATGAGCAGTTCTTC. Filled out from reference TRBV7-6 and TRBJ2-1, the complete variable domain reads GAGVSQSPRYKVTKRGQDVALRCDPISGHVSLYWYRQALGQGPEFLTYFNYEAQQDKSGLPNDRFSAERPEGSISTLTIQRTEQRDSAMYRCASSLARVPNEQFFGPGTRLTVL.

This clone was seen ten or more times. J is TRBJ2-7 and V is TRBV10-3, with TRBD1 matching 8 bases. The CDR3 sequence is 14 residues long. Germline values: CDR1 ENHRY, CDR2 SYGVKD. With 8 bases clipped from V and 4 bases from J, the junction kept 10 bases outside the gene matches. CDR3: CAIAEDRDVYEQYF. CDR3 coding DNA: TGTGCCATCGCCGAGGACAGGGACGTTTACGAGCAGTACTTC.

The genes are TRBV12-5 and TRBJ1-1; possible D gene TRBD1, 5 bases. The CDR3 sequence is 24 residues long. Germline loops: CDR1 LGHNT, CDR2 FRNRAP. V was pared by 0 bases and J by 1 base, with 36 bases between. CDR3 DNA sequence: TGTGCTAGTGGTTTGGTTCTTAACAAAATTGGGGGGGGAAGGATTCGAACCAAGAACACTGAAGCTTTCTTT. This encodes CASGLVLNKIGGGRIRTKNTEAFF. Together with reference TRBV12-5 and TRBJ1-1, the CDR3 gives the full variable domain: DARVTQTPRHKVTEMGQEVTMRCQPILGHNTVFWYRQTMMQGLELLAYFRNRAPLDDSGMPKDRFSAEMPDATLATLKIQPSEPRDSAVYFCASGLVLNKIGGGRIRTKNTEAFFGQGTRLTVV.

The CDR3 here is CASSPRTSGDTPETQYF. The CDR3 DNA is TGTGCCAGCAGCCCGCGGACTAGCGGGGACACACCAGAGACCCAGTACTTC. This chain joins TRBV3-1 (or the pseudogene TRBV3-2) and TRBJ2-5; 12 bases are shared with TRBD2. Germline assignment: CDR1 LGHDT and CDR2 YNNKEL (reference sequence). The CDR3 consists of 17 residues. V was pared by 4 bases and J by 4 bases, with 10 bases of the junction left unmatched.

V usage is TRBV6-5 and J usage is TRBJ1-2; D is unclear. The CDR3 totals 13 residues. The V end was cut by 0 bases, the J end by 6 bases, with 8 bases between. The germline CDR1 and CDR2 sequences are MNHEY and SVGAGI. This CDR3 reads CASSYSQRDGYTF. The CDR3 DNA is TGTGCCAGCAGTTACTCACAGAGGGATGGCTACACCTTC.

The V call is TRBV5-1, the J call TRBJ2-1, with D possibly TRBD1 on 6 matching bases. V lost 4 bases and J lost 7, with 9 bases in between. Germline lookup yields CDR1 SGHRS and CDR2 YFSETQ. The CDR3 length is 12 residues. The CDR3 region is CASSMQGNEQFF. CDR3 DNA sequence: TGCGCCAGCAGCATGCAGGGGAATGAGCAGTTCTTC.

The chain employs TRBV2 and TRBJ1-1, with D perhaps TRBD1 (5 bases). The CDR3 spans 15 residues. Per the germline V gene, CDR1 is SNHLY and CDR2 is FYNNEI. V was trimmed by 6 bases and J by 6 bases, leaving 20 bases between them. The chain's CDR3 is CASSAAGPQHSEAFF. CDR3 nucleotide sequence: TGTGCCAGCAGCGCCGCGGGGCCCCAGCACTCTGAAGCTTTCTTT.

The genes are TRBV6-5 and TRBJ1-1; 7 bases map to TRBD1. Losses at the gene ends were 5 bases for V and 6 bases for J; bases not matched to a gene: 9. The length of the CDR3 is 14 residues. Germline V gene lookup returns CDR1 MNHEY and CDR2 SVGAGI. As DNA, the CDR3 is TGTGCCAGCAGTAAACAGGGGTTGGCGGCTGAAGCTTTCTTT. As protein: CASSKQGLAAEAFF.

The chain recombines TRBV24-1 with TRBJ2-3; 9 bases are a match to TRBD1. V was pared by 4 bases and J by 1 base, with 5 bases of the junction left unmatched. This CDR3 is 16 amino acids long. CDR1 and CDR2 from the germline V gene are KGHDR and SFDVKD. The CDR3 DNA reads as TGTGCCACCAGTGACCGGACAGGGGTTCGCACAGATACGCAGTATTTT. It specifies CATSDRTGVRTDTQYF.

The rearrangement uses TRBV3-1 (or the pseudogene TRBV3-2) and TRBJ2-3, with TRBD1 matching 10 bases. The V gene's germline CDR1 is LGHDT and CDR2 YNNKEL (reference sequence). The CDR3 sequence is 16 residues long. Trimming at V came to 3 bases and at J to 1 base, leaving 4 bases not matched to a gene. This chain's CDR3 is CASSQPGTGGTDTQYF. CDR3 DNA sequence: TGTGCCAGCAGCCAGCCCGGGACAGGGGGCACAGATACGCAGTATTTT.

The V gene is TRBV6-1, the J gene TRBJ2-2; 12 nucleotides line up with TRBD2. Germline CDR1 reads MNHNS; CDR2 reads SASEGT. V lost 3 bases to trimming and J lost 4 bases; unmatched junction nucleotides: 6. CDR3 size: 17 residues. CDR3 DNA sequence: TGTGCCAGCAGTGAGGCTAGCGGGGGGGCTGGCACCGGGGAGCTGTTTTTT. Amino acid sequence: CASSEASGGAGTGELFF.